This TCR beta chain appears in the sequencing data of a study of memory B cells and T cells in multiple sclerosis. Profiling relied on immunoSEQ multiplex PCR, and the TCRdb table lists in-frame clones only, not all of them. The sample has 46,000 or so clones; over 70% are singletons. CFSE-dim autoproliferating and CFSE-high non-proliferating T cells from unstimulated culture were sequenced separately. Replicate wells were pooled after approximately seven days of stimulus-free culture of 5x10^7 CFSE-labeled PBMCs. This CDR3 has 12 amino acids. The V end was cut by 6 bases, the J end by 11 bases, with 19 bases between. Germline V lookup: CDR1 SQVTM, CDR2 ANQGSEA. As for this clone: Its antigen is undetermined.

The chain recombines TRBV29-1 with TRBJ1-1; D unclear. This receptor was identified in a human donor with multiple sclerosis. The specimen sequenced was PBMCs from blood kept in culture. This CDR3 is CSVKTSSVGAFF. CDR3 coding DNA: TGCAGCGTCAAGACCTCCTCCGTGGGCGCTTTCTTT.